The rows below give T cell receptor beta chains drawn from one sample of a study of T cell repertoires in cytomegalovirus infection. MiXCR, run by TCRdb on the reads, gives a single entry per CDR3 protein. The sample lists 200,000 or so distinct CDR3 sequences; under 30% were seen once. Input material: PBMCs. These receptors were taken from a human donor in good health (CMV status not recorded). Some clones in this sample may be carry-over from other donors' samples. Both conserved end residues are part of each CDR3. A D gene is named only where the DNA matches it firmly. The listing skips clone size in some rows; elsewhere it reads once, few, many or a size class.

d_call: -; v_call: TRBV9; clone_size: -; j_call: TRBJ1-3; cdr3_nt: TGTGCCAGCAGCTTATCCGGGCCCCCCGCAGACACCATATATTTT; cdr3_aa: CASSLSGPPADTIYF
d_call: TRBD2; v_call: TRBV6-6; clone_size: few; j_call: TRBJ2-1; cdr3_nt: TGTGCCAGCAGAGGGACTAGCAGCGGGGGGGCAGACGAGCAGTTCTTC; cdr3_aa: CASRGTSSGGADEQFF
d_call: -; v_call: TRBV12-3/TRBV12-4; clone_size: many; j_call: TRBJ1-2; cdr3_nt: TGTGCCAGCAGTTTAATTCTGCGGGGCTATGGCTACACCTTC; cdr3_aa: CASSLILRGYGYTF
d_call: TRBD1; v_call: TRBV7-8; clone_size: many; j_call: TRBJ1-1; cdr3_nt: TGTGCCAGCAGCTTTAGCAGGGGGCTTATATTGAACACTGAAGCTTTCTTT; cdr3_aa: CASSFSRGLILNTEAFF
d_call: -; v_call: TRBV7-2; clone_size: -; j_call: TRBJ2-5; cdr3_nt: TGTGCCAGCAGCTTAGGTTCGACCCAGTACTTC; cdr3_aa: CASSLGSTQYF
d_call: TRBD2; v_call: TRBV2; clone_size: few; j_call: TRBJ2-2; cdr3_nt: TGTGCCAGCAAGAACCGGGGACTAGCGGGGGAGGACGGGGAGCTGTTTTTT; cdr3_aa: CASKNRGLAGEDGELFF
d_call: -; v_call: TRBV19; clone_size: -; j_call: TRBJ2-4; cdr3_nt: TGTGCCACTACCCCAGCAGGCGCGACGGGCATTCAGTACTTC; cdr3_aa: CATTPAGATGIQYF
d_call: -; v_call: TRBV6-4; clone_size: -; j_call: TRBJ1-6; cdr3_nt: TGTGCCAGCAGTGACGGCGACAATGGACCCCTCCACTTT; cdr3_aa: CASSDGDNGPLHF
d_call: -; v_call: TRBV2; clone_size: few; j_call: TRBJ2-2; cdr3_nt: TGTGCCAGCCGGGACTCCCCAGCCGGGGAGCTGTTTTTT; cdr3_aa: CASRDSPAGELFF
d_call: -; v_call: TRBV6-2/TRBV6-3; clone_size: -; j_call: TRBJ1-2; cdr3_nt: TGTGCCAGCAGCCTACAGACCTATGGCTACACCTTC; cdr3_aa: CASSLQTYGYTF
d_call: TRBD2; v_call: TRBV7-6; clone_size: -; j_call: TRBJ2-3; cdr3_nt: TGTGCCAGCAGCTCACTTGTGGCGGGGGGGCTCATAGATACGCAGTATTTT; cdr3_aa: CASSSLVAGGLIDTQYF
d_call: TRBD1; v_call: TRBV27; clone_size: -; j_call: TRBJ1-2; cdr3_nt: TGTGCCAGCAGTTTATTACCGGACAGGGGGAATGGCTACACCTTC; cdr3_aa: CASSLLPDRGNGYTF
d_call: -; v_call: TRBV2; clone_size: -; j_call: TRBJ2-2; cdr3_nt: TGTGCCAGCAGGGCAGGCACCAACACCGGGGAGCTGTTTTTT; cdr3_aa: CASRAGTNTGELFF
d_call: -; v_call: TRBV10-3; clone_size: few; j_call: TRBJ2-5; cdr3_nt: TGTGCCATCAGGTCTCAGCCCCTAGAGACCCAGTACTTC; cdr3_aa: CAIRSQPLETQYF
d_call: -; v_call: TRBV28; clone_size: few; j_call: TRBJ1-1; cdr3_nt: TGTGCCAGCAGTGGAGGGGCATTGAACACTGAAGCTTTCTTT; cdr3_aa: CASSGGALNTEAFF
d_call: -; v_call: TRBV7-9; clone_size: -; j_call: TRBJ2-3; cdr3_nt: TGTGCCAGCAGCTTAGCTACCTATCACCCGCAGTATTTT; cdr3_aa: CASSLATYHPQYF
d_call: -; v_call: TRBV11-2; clone_size: -; j_call: TRBJ2-3; cdr3_nt: TGTGCCAGCAGCTCTACGTTGACTCTTTACACAGATACGCAGTATTTT; cdr3_aa: CASSSTLTLYTDTQYF
d_call: TRBD2; v_call: TRBV29-1; clone_size: -; j_call: TRBJ2-5; cdr3_nt: TGCAGCGTTGAGACTAGCGGGGAAGAGACCCAGTACTTC; cdr3_aa: CSVETSGEETQYF
d_call: TRBD2; v_call: TRBV20-1; clone_size: few; j_call: TRBJ2-1; cdr3_nt: TGCAGTGCCGGGACTAGCGGGGTTTATGAGCAGTTCTTC; cdr3_aa: CSAGTSGVYEQFF
d_call: -; v_call: TRBV15; clone_size: few; j_call: TRBJ2-7; cdr3_nt: TGTGCCACCAGCCCTGGACAGTCCTACGAGCAGTACTTC; cdr3_aa: CATSPGQSYEQYF
d_call: -; v_call: TRBV12-3/TRBV12-4; clone_size: -; j_call: TRBJ1-1; cdr3_nt: TGTGCCAGCAGTTTAGCTGAAAGAGTATTCACTGAAGCTTTCTTT; cdr3_aa: CASSLAERVFTEAFF
d_call: TRBD1; v_call: TRBV7-2; clone_size: many; j_call: TRBJ2-7; cdr3_nt: TGTGCCAGCAGCTACCCCGGGACAGGGCTCTACGAGCAGTACTTC; cdr3_aa: CASSYPGTGLYEQYF
d_call: TRBD1; v_call: TRBV10-3; clone_size: -; j_call: TRBJ1-1; cdr3_nt: TGTGCCATCAGTAGCCGACAGGGCTCTGAAGCTTTCTTT; cdr3_aa: CAISSRQGSEAFF
d_call: TRBD1; v_call: TRBV11-1; clone_size: -; j_call: TRBJ2-2; cdr3_nt: TGTACCAGCAGCCCGGGACAGTTACCCGGGGAGCTGTTTTTT; cdr3_aa: CTSSPGQLPGELFF
d_call: TRBD1; v_call: TRBV5-1; clone_size: -; j_call: TRBJ2-1; cdr3_nt: TGCGCCAGCAGCTTGGGGGGACAGGAGACCTACAATGAGCAGTTCTTC; cdr3_aa: CASSLGGQETYNEQFF
d_call: TRBD1; v_call: TRBV7-2; clone_size: many; j_call: TRBJ1-1; cdr3_nt: TGTGCCAGCAGCTGGGGCAGGGGGGGTACTGAAGCTTTCTTT; cdr3_aa: CASSWGRGGTEAFF
d_call: TRBD2; v_call: TRBV20-1; clone_size: -; j_call: TRBJ2-3; cdr3_nt: TGCAGTGCAAATCCTAGCGGGGGGGTCGAGACGCAGTATTTT; cdr3_aa: CSANPSGGVETQYF
d_call: TRBD2; v_call: TRBV6-1; clone_size: -; j_call: TRBJ2-2; cdr3_nt: TGTGCCAGCATTCCCTCGGGGGGTATCGGGGAGCTGTTTTTT; cdr3_aa: CASIPSGGIGELFF
d_call: TRBD1; v_call: TRBV9; clone_size: -; j_call: TRBJ1-2; cdr3_nt: TGTGCCAGCAGCGGTCGACAGGGGTTTGAGGATGGCTACACCTTC; cdr3_aa: CASSGRQGFEDGYTF
d_call: TRBD1; v_call: TRBV7-2; clone_size: many; j_call: TRBJ1-2; cdr3_nt: TGTGCCAGCAGCTTAAACCGACAGGGTGGCTACACCTTC; cdr3_aa: CASSLNRQGGYTF
d_call: -; v_call: TRBV6-2/TRBV6-3; clone_size: -; j_call: TRBJ1-2; cdr3_nt: TGTGCCAGCTCGGGCGCCTATGGCTACACCTTC; cdr3_aa: CASSGAYGYTF